Listed here are 10 T cell receptor beta chains from one sample, sequenced in a study of blood T cell repertoires in COVID-19. Profiling relied on immunoSEQ multiplex PCR, and the TCRdb table lists in-frame clones only, not all of them. In the table there are roughly 40,000 clones, 85% to 90% of which are singletons. Sequenced input: peripheral blood. Receptor source: a man aged 45 to 65 in a cohort sampled during active COVID-19.

CDR3 in amino acids: CATSWGPRNEQYF. Written as DNA, the CDR3 is TGTGCCACTTCATGGGGCCCCAGGAACGAGCAGTACTTC. This rearrangement joins TRBV27 to TRBJ2-7; tentatively, D is TRBD1 (5 bases). The CDR3 covers 13 residues. Germline V gene lookup returns CDR1 MNHEY and CDR2 SMNVEV (reference sequence). Trimming took 10 bases from V and 5 from J, leaving 18 bases between them.

The rearrangement joins TRBV7-2 to TRBJ1-2, with 7 nucleotides matching TRBD1. CDR3 length: 16 amino acids. Unmatched junction bases numbered 9, after V lost 5 bases and J lost 0 bases. Germline CDR1 and CDR2: SGHTA and FQGNSA. This chain's CDR3 is CASSLSGDSANYGYTF. CDR3 bases: TGTGCCAGCAGCCTCAGTGGGGACAGCGCTAACTATGGCTACACCTTC.

V and J are TRBV27 and TRBJ1-2, with 8 bases fitting TRBD1. Trimming took 1 base from V and 4 from J; bases not matched to a gene: 8. The germline V gene encodes CDR1 MNHEY and CDR2 SMNVEV (reference sequence). The CDR3 is made up of 16 amino acids. CDR3 in DNA: TGTGCCAGCAGTTTATTCATCGGACAGGGAGTCTATGGCTACACCTTC. Residues: CASSLFIGQGVYGYTF.

V is TRBV6-5 and J is TRBJ2-3, with a tentative D call TRBD2 (5 bases). Trimming pared 6 bases from V and 2 bases from J, leaving 9 bases between. Per germline, CDR1 MNHEY and CDR2 SVGAGI. This CDR3 contains 13 residues. The chain's CDR3 is CASRPGNTDTQYF. The CDR3 DNA sequence: TGTGCCAGCAGACCGGGGAACACAGATACGCAGTATTTT.

CDR3 in DNA: TGTGCCAGCAGCCCCCCCAGGGGGGAGCAGTATTTT. Translation: CASSPPRGEQYF. The rearrangement joins TRBV9 to TRBJ2-3, with a tentative D call TRBD1 (7 bases). V shed 4 bases and J shed 11 bases, with 14 bases lying between them. This CDR3 spans 12 amino acids. CDR1 and CDR2 (germline): SGDLS, YYNGEE.

Many counts were recorded for this clone. The V and J genes are TRBV6-4 and TRBJ2-3; D might be TRBD1 (7 bases). The CDR3 extends over 15 amino acids. Trimming cost V 3 bases and J 3 bases, with 13 bases left between them. CDR1 and CDR2 from the germline V gene are MRHNA and SNTAGT. This CDR3 reads CASSDQGGQTDTQYF. The DNA of the CDR3 is TGTGCCAGCAGTGATCAGGGGGGTCAAACAGATACGCAGTATTTT.

The chain is built from TRBV5-1 and TRBJ2-5; 13 bases line up with TRBD2. V lost 4 bases and J lost 5; bases outside the gene matches: 5. This CDR3 region has 15 residues. Germline values: CDR1 SGHRS, CDR2 YFSETQ. The DNA of the CDR3 is TGCGCCAGCAGCGTCGGACTAGCGGGAGAGGAGACCCAGTACTTC. Its translation is CASSVGLAGEETQYF.

This clone was seen only once. The chain couples TRBV9 to TRBJ2-2; D is uncertain. The CDR3 runs to 13 residues. Germline CDR1 reads SGDLS; CDR2 reads YYNGEE. V was cut by 0 bases and J by 4 bases, with 4 bases left in between. CDR3 in DNA: TGTGCCAGCAGCGTAGCCCTCACCGGGGAGCTGTTTTTT. As protein: CASSVALTGELFF.

The chain is built from TRBV19 and TRBJ1-5; 8 bases map to TRBD1. Trimming cost V 5 bases and J 5 bases; bases outside gene matches: 8. The germline CDR1 and CDR2 sequences are LNHDA and SQIVND (reference sequence). This CDR3 contains 15 residues. The CDR3 nucleotides read TGTGCCAGTAGTGGGGGGCAGGGGGCCCATCAGCCCCAGCATTTT. As protein: CASSGGQGAHQPQHF.

The chain links TRBV6-6 to TRBJ2-3; 12 bases fit TRBD2. The CDR3 loop spans 15 amino acids. Germline loops: CDR1 MNHNY, CDR2 SVGAGI (reference sequence). The V gene end was trimmed by 8 bases and the J gene end by 10 bases; junction bases not matched to a gene: 13. CDR3 amino acids: CASRSSGGAGGAQYF. CDR3 DNA sequence: TGTGCCAGCCGCTCTAGCGGGGGGGCCGGTGGTGCGCAGTATTTT.